Listed here are 9 T cell receptor beta chains from one sample, sequenced in a study of cytomegalovirus exposure and HLA in healthy donors. In the PCR, 60 Vbeta and 13 Jbeta primers were used. Assay: immunoSEQ multiplex PCR; the TCRdb copy retains only in-frame clones and omits some. The sample includes about 160,000 clones, around 84% of them seen just once. The sequenced material came from PBMCs. The source of these receptors is a young man in good health and CMV-seropositive.

The J gene is TRBJ2-7, the V gene TRBV2; D may be TRBD1 (5 bases). The V and J ends lost 5 bases and 4 bases respectively, with 21 bases between them. The CDR3 extends over 16 amino acids. Germline V gene data show CDR1 as SNHLY and CDR2 as FYNNEI. The chain's CDR3 is CASSSQGLSTLYEQYF. In DNA form, the CDR3 reads TGTGCCAGCAGTTCTCAGGGTCTATCTACCTTATACGAGCAGTACTTC.

The chain recombines TRBV6-5 with TRBJ2-3; 7 bases fit TRBD1. In germline, CDR1 is MNHEY, CDR2 SVGAGI. After removal of 11 bases from V and 0 bases from J, the junction contained 8 bases not matched to a gene. The CDR3 is 14 amino acids. In nucleotides, the CDR3 is TGTGCCGTAAGGGGGCCGACTAGCACAGATACGCAGTATTTT. This translates into CAVRGPTSTDTQYF.

The CDR3 sequence: CASSDDPPGVNEQFF. CDR3 nucleotides: TGTGCCAGCAGTGATGACCCACCGGGGGTCAATGAGCAGTTCTTC. The chain is built from TRBV2 and TRBJ2-1; possibly TRBD2 for D (6 bases). V shed 3 bases and J shed 6 bases, with 15 bases lying between them. CDR1 is SNHLY and CDR2 is FYNNEI in the germline V gene. This CDR3 has 15 amino acids.

The chain links TRBV9 to TRBJ2-3, with D possibly being TRBD1 (6 bases). Trimming took 3 bases from V and 5 from J, leaving 13 bases between them. This CDR3 has 14 residues. The germline gives CDR1 SGDLS, CDR2 YYNGEE. The CDR3 loop is CASSETGGIDTQYF. CDR3 nucleotide sequence: TGTGCCAGCAGCGAGACAGGCGGTATAGATACGCAGTATTTT.

In DNA form, the CDR3 reads TGTGCCAGCACCCCCCCGGGACAGGGGATCAATGGCTACACCTTC. Translating it yields CASTPPGQGINGYTF. This chain joins TRBV7-9 and TRBJ1-2; 10 bases fit TRBD1. This CDR3 has 15 residues. Unmatched junction bases numbered 11, after V lost 7 bases and J lost 6 bases. The germline gives CDR1 SEHNR, CDR2 FQNEAQ (reference sequence).

The chain employs TRBV7-3 and TRBJ1-2; 8 bases align to TRBD1. CDR1 SGHTA and CDR2 FQGTGA come from the germline V gene. Unmatched junction bases numbered 2, after V lost 4 bases and J lost 4 bases. The CDR3 totals 13 residues. CDR3 amino acids: CASSSGQGYGYTF. CDR3 coding DNA: TGTGCCAGCAGCTCCGGACAGGGCTATGGCTACACCTTC. Based on the CDR3 plus reference TRBV7-3 and TRBJ1-2, the full variable domain is GAGVSQTPSNKVTEKGKYVELRCDPISGHTALYWYRQSLGQGPEFLIYFQGTGAADDSGLPNDRFFAVRPEGSVSTLKIQRTERGDSAVYLCASSSGQGYGYTFGSGTRLTVV.

The chain combines TRBV4-3 with TRBJ2-7, with 10 bases lining up with TRBD2. The CDR3 totals 15 residues. Germline V gene data show CDR1 as LGHNA and CDR2 as YSLEER. V trimming: 1 base; J trimming: 7 bases; junction bases outside the gene matches: 7. Written as DNA, the CDR3 is TGCGCCAGCAGCCAAGGCACTAGCGGGGTCTTTGAGCAGTACTTC. It is translated as CASSQGTSGVFEQYF.

The chain carries TRBV5-6 and TRBJ2-3; D possibly corresponds to TRBD1 (6 bases). In germline, CDR1 is SGHDT, CDR2 YYEEEE. The CDR3 is 15 amino acids. V lost 4 bases and J 2 bases, leaving 14 bases between the germline ends. The CDR3 DNA follows: TGTGCCAGCAGCCTAGTCCAGGGGTTCACAGATACGCAGTATTTT. Amino acids: CASSLVQGFTDTQYF.

This clone was counted only a few times. V usage is TRBV29-1 and J usage is TRBJ2-1; 9 nucleotides line up with TRBD2. V was pared by 3 bases and J by 4 bases, with 1 base of the junction left unmatched. The CDR3 has 13 amino acids. Germline CDR1 and CDR2: SQVTM and ANQGSEA. As DNA, the CDR3 is TGCAGCGTTGAGCGGGGGGGGTACAATGAGCAGTTCTTC. This translates into CSVERGGYNEQFF.